This T cell receptor (beta chain) derives from a study of T-cell memory formation after mild COVID-19. Findings and caveats of the study: Mainly CM and EM harbored the contracting CD4+ clones; mainly EMRA harbored the CD8+ ones.

This CDR3 contains 14 residues. Germline lookup yields CDR1 LNHDA and CDR2 SQIVND (reference sequence). Trimming cost V 6 bases and J 4 bases; bases outside gene matches: 7. 5'RACE with constant-segment primers built TCRalpha and TCRbeta cDNA libraries with UMIs. TCRdb reprocessed the 5' RACE reads via MiXCR and lists one record per CDR3 protein. The repertoire holds 470,000 or so distinct CDR3 sequences, with nearly 25% as singletons. Concerning this clonotype: Its antigen is as yet unknown.

The chain uses TRBV19 and TRBJ1-2; 8 positions agree with TRBD1. The receptor was isolated from an adult woman who had mild COVID-19 (a few samples of this study predate the infection). Cell type and time point are not known. The sequenced material came from PBMCs or a T cell subset sorted from them (not recorded which). CDR3 sequence (DNA): TGTGCCAGTAGCATCGACAGGGGTGGCTATGGCTACACCTTC. As protein: CASSIDRGGYGYTF.